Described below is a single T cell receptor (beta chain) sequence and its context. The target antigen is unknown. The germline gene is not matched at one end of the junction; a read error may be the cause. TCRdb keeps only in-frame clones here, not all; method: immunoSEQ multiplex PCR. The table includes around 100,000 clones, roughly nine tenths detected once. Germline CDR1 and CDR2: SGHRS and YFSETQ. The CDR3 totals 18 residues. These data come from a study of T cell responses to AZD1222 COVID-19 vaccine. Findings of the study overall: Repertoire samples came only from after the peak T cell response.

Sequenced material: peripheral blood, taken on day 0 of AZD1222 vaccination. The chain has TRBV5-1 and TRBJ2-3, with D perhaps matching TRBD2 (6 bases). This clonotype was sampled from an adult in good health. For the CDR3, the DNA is TGTGCCAGCAGCTTGGTGGGACGGGGGACCACTAGCACAGATACGCAGTATTTT. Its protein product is CASSLVGRGTTSTDTQYF.